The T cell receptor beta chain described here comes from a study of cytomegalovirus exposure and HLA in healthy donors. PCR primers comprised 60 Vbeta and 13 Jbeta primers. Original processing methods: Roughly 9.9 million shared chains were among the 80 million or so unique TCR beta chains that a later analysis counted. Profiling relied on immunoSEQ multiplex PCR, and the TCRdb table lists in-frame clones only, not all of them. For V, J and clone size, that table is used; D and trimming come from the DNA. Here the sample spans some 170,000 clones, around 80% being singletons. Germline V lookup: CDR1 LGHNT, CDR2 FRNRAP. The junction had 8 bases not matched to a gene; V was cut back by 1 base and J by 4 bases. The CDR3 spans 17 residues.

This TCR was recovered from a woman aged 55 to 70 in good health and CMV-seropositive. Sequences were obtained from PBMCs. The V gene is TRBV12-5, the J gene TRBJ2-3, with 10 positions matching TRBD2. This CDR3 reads CASGLGGSGRLADTQYF. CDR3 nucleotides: TGTGCTAGTGGTTTGGGGGGTAGCGGGAGGCTGGCAGATACGCAGTATTTT.